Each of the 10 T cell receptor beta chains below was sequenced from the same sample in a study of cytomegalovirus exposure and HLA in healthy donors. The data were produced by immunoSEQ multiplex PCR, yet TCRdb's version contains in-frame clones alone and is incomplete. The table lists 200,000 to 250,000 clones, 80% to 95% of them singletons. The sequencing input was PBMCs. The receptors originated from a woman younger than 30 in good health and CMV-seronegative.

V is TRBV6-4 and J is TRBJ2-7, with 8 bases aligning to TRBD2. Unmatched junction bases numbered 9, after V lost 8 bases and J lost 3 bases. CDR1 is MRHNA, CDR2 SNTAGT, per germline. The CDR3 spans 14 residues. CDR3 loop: CASCSGGPGYEQYF. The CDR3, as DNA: TGTGCCAGCTGTTCGGGAGGGCCGGGCTACGAGCAGTACTTC.

The CDR3 spells CASSASGKETQYF. The CDR3 nucleotides read TGTGCCAGCAGCGCTAGCGGAAAAGAGACCCAGTACTTC. V gene TRBV6-5 combines with J gene TRBJ2-5; 7 bases are a match to TRBD2. This CDR3 has 13 amino acids. With 6 bases clipped from V and 3 bases from J, the junction kept 4 bases outside the gene matches. CDR1 is MNHEY and CDR2 is SVGAGI in the germline V gene.

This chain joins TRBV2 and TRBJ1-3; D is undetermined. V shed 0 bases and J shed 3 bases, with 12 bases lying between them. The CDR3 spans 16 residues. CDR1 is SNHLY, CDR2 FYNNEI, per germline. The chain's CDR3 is CASSEARVFGGNTIYF. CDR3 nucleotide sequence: TGTGCCAGCAGTGAAGCGCGCGTATTCGGTGGAAACACCATATATTTT.

CDR3 loop: CATRYRDMNTEAFF. The CDR3 DNA follows: TGTGCCACCAGGTACCGGGACATGAACACTGAAGCTTTCTTT. The chain is built from TRBV15 and TRBJ1-1, with a weak D call TRBD1 (6 bases). V was cut by 6 bases and J by 0 bases, with 11 bases left in between. This CDR3 comprises 14 residues. Germline values: CDR1 LNHNV, CDR2 YYDKDF (reference sequence).

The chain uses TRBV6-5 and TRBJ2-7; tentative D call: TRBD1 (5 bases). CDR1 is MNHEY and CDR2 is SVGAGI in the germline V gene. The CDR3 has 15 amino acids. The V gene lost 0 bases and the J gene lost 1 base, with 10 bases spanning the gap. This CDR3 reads CASSYSRTQSYEQYF. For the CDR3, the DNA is TGTGCCAGCAGTTACTCGAGGACACAATCCTACGAGCAGTACTTC.

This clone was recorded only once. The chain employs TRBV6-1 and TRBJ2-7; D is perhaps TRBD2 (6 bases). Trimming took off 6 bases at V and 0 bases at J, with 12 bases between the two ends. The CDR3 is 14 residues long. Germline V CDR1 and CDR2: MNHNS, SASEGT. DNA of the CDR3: TGTGCCAGCAGGGGAGTGGGGGGCTCCTACGAGCAGTACTTC. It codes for CASRGVGGSYEQYF.

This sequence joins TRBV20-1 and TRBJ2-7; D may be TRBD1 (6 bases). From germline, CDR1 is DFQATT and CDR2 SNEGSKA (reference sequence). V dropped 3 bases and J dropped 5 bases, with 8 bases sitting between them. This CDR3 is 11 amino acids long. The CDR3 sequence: CSARGADEQYF. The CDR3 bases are TGCAGTGCTAGGGGGGCAGACGAGCAGTACTTC.

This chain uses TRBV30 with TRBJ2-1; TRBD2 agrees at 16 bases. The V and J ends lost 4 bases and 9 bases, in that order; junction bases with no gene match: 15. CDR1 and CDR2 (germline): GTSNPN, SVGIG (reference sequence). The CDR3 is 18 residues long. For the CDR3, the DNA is TGTGCCTGGATGAGATACCCGGGACTAGCGGGAGGGCCAGGTGAGCAGTTCTTC. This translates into CAWMRYPGLAGGPGEQFF. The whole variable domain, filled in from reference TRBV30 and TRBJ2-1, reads SQTIHQWPATLVQPVGSPLSLECTVEGTSNPNLYWYRQAAGRGLQLLFYSVGIGQISSEVPQNLSASRPQDRQFILSSKKLLLSDSGFYLCAWMRYPGLAGGPGEQFFGPGTRLTVL.

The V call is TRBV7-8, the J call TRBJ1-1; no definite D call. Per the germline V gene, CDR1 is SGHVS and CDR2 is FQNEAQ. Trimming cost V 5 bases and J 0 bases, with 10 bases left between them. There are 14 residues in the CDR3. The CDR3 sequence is CASSRARMNTEAFF. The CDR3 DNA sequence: TGTGCCAGCAGCCGAGCCCGAATGAACACTGAAGCTTTCTTT.

CDR3 DNA: TGTGCCACTCTAGCGTCGGGGTGGGAGCAGTACTTC. Translation gives CATLASGWEQYF. This chain uses TRBV11-2 with TRBJ2-7, with a tentative D call TRBD2 (6 bases). This CDR3 region has 12 residues. CDR1 SGHAT and CDR2 FQNNGV come from the germline V gene. The V end was cut by 10 bases, the J end by 7 bases, with 17 bases between.